The 20 T cell receptor beta chains in this list originate from one sample, sequenced in a study of long-term antiretroviral therapy in people with HIV. immunoSEQ v3.0 was run at survey level. The protocol was immunoSEQ multiplex PCR, while the TCRdb copy is restricted to in-frame clones and leaves out a portion. Among some 27,000 clones listed, around 77% were seen once. Material: unsorted PBMCs, obtained 2.1 years after starting antiretroviral therapy. All receptors derive from a man aged 25-45 years with HIV.

The chain uses TRBV7-8 and TRBJ2-7; D perhaps matches TRBD2 (6 bases). The CDR3 has 18 residues. The germline CDR1 and CDR2 sequences are SGHVS and FQNEAQ. V lost 5 bases and J 5 bases, leaving 28 bases between the germline ends. CDR3 protein: CASSVSGAGTDRSHEQYF. DNA of the CDR3: TGTGCCAGCAGCGTTAGCGGCGCGGGTACGGATCGATCCCACGAGCAGTACTTC.

The rearrangement uses TRBV30 and TRBJ1-2, with 7 bases aligning to TRBD1. V shed 3 bases and J 8 bases; nucleotides not matched to a gene: 9. The CDR3 has 13 residues. Germline V gene sequence: CDR1 GTSNPN, CDR2 SVGIG (reference sequence). CDR3: CAWSPLRGQGYTF. The CDR3 region has the DNA TGTGCCTGGAGCCCATTAAGGGGGCAGGGCTACACCTTC.

The rearrangement joins TRBV5-4 to TRBJ2-1; D remains unclear. The CDR3 is 16 amino acids. Germline values: CDR1 SGHNT, CDR2 YYREEE (reference sequence). V was clipped by 4 bases and J by 2 bases, with 16 bases between them. In DNA form, the CDR3 reads TGTGCCAGCAGCGTGGCCCCGGACCGAGCCTACAATGAGCAGTTCTTC. It yields the protein CASSVAPDRAYNEQFF.

This chain links TRBV19 with TRBJ1-5; D unclear. CDR3 length equals 17 residues. Deletions cut 4 bases from V and 3 bases from J, with 19 bases between. Germline loops: CDR1 LNHDA, CDR2 SQIVND (reference sequence). Here the CDR3 DNA reads TGTGCCAGTAGTACCAGACGAGCCGACCACCTCAATCAGCCCCAGCATTTT. Its protein is CASSTRRADHLNQPQHF.

The chain combines TRBV11-2 with TRBJ1-4; 11 bases line up with TRBD1. The V gene end was trimmed by 5 bases and the J gene end by 8 bases; junction bases not matched to a gene: 13. The germline V gene has CDR1 SGHAT and CDR2 FQNNGV. The CDR3 covers 17 residues. The chain's CDR3 is CASSLGTGGFRGEKLFF. Here the CDR3 DNA reads TGTGCCAGCAGCCTCGGGACAGGGGGGTTTCGTGGGGAAAAACTGTTTTTT.

The chain recombines TRBV6-1 with TRBJ2-5; perhaps TRBD1 as D (6 bases). This CDR3 contains 13 residues. CDR1 and CDR2 (germline): MNHNS, SASEGT. The germline V and J ends were trimmed by 3 bases and 7 bases, with 12 bases remaining between them. CDR3 in DNA: TGTGCCAGCAGTGATCGGACAGTCTTGACCCAGTACTTC. This translates into CASSDRTVLTQYF.

This chain joins TRBV5-1 and TRBJ2-4; D possibly corresponds to TRBD1 (5 bases). The V gene's germline CDR1 is SGHRS and CDR2 YFSETQ. Deletions cut 4 bases from V and 0 bases from J, with 14 bases between. This CDR3 is built from 16 residues. CDR3 coding DNA: TGCGCCAGCAGCACAACATCAGGGAAAGCCAAAAACATTCAGTACTTC. Translated, it gives CASSTTSGKAKNIQYF.

This sequence joins TRBV20-1 and TRBJ1-6, with a tentative D call TRBD1 (5 bases). V was pared by 5 bases and J by 17 bases, with 7 bases between. There are 8 residues in the CDR3. CDR1 and CDR2 (germline): DFQATT, SNEGSKA (reference sequence). CDR3 region: CSAGDFHF. In nucleotides, the CDR3 is TGCAGTGCTGGGGACTTCCACTTT.

This rearrangement joins TRBV27 to TRBJ1-2; no clear D gene. CDR3 length: 17 residues. V was clipped by 5 bases and J by 3 bases, with 22 bases between them. Germline CDR1 is MNHEY and CDR2 is SMNVEV (reference sequence). In nucleotides, the CDR3 is TGTGCCAGCAGTCTGACACAGAACACTCAGTTGGACTATGGCTACACCTTC. Residues: CASSLTQNTQLDYGYTF.

The chain uses TRBV6-1 and TRBJ1-1; D call uncertain. CDR1 and CDR2 (germline): MNHNS, SASEGT. V lost 4 bases and J 1 base, leaving 10 bases between the germline ends. This CDR3 comprises 14 residues. The CDR3: CASSVKAGNTEAFF. In DNA form, the CDR3 reads TGTGCCAGCAGTGTCAAGGCGGGGAACACTGAAGCTTTCTTT.

This clone was observed a single time. This chain uses TRBV7-2 with TRBJ2-4; D remains unclear. Trimming pared 5 bases from V and 0 bases from J, leaving 11 bases between. CDR1 SGHTA and CDR2 FQGNSA come from the germline V gene. The length of the CDR3 is 15 residues. The CDR3 spells CASSPAPRAKNIQYF. The CDR3, as DNA: TGTGCCAGCAGCCCCGCCCCTCGAGCCAAAAACATTCAGTACTTC.

This sequence joins TRBV5-6 and TRBJ2-5; weak D call: TRBD1 (5 bases). This CDR3 comprises 14 residues. Germline assignment: CDR1 SGHDT and CDR2 YYEEEE. The V end was cut by 5 bases, the J end by 1 base, with 12 bases between. The chain's CDR3 is CASRGQAFQETQYF. As DNA, the CDR3 is TGTGCCAGCAGGGGGCAGGCCTTCCAAGAGACCCAGTACTTC.

The V and J genes are TRBV11-2 and TRBJ1-6, with D possibly being TRBD1 (5 bases). This CDR3 has 16 amino acids. Trimming pared 1 base from V and 4 bases from J, leaving 11 bases between. CDR1 and CDR2 (germline): SGHAT, FQNNGV. CDR3 residues: CASSLVGGGYNSPLHF. CDR3 nucleotide sequence: TGTGCCAGCAGCTTAGTCGGGGGAGGGTATAATTCACCCCTCCACTTT.

There are a few counts of this clone. This chain uses TRBV29-1 with TRBJ1-5, with 11 positions matching TRBD1. V shed 7 bases, J shed 5 bases, and the junction held 4 bases outside the gene matches. The CDR3 is made up of 13 amino acids. Germline loops: CDR1 SQVTM, CDR2 ANQGSEA. CDR3 sequence: CSAGQGADQPQHF. CDR3 DNA sequence: TGCAGCGCCGGACAGGGGGCAGATCAGCCCCAGCATTTT.

CDR3 loop: CASSFIGRPQDTGELFF. The CDR3, as DNA: TGCGCCAGCAGCTTTATTGGCAGGCCACAGGACACCGGGGAGCTGTTTTTT. The chain recombines TRBV5-1 with TRBJ2-2; possibly TRBD1 for D (5 bases). Germline V gives CDR1 SGHRS, CDR2 YFSETQ. The germline V and J ends were trimmed by 2 bases and 3 bases, with 17 bases remaining between them. The CDR3 sequence is 17 residues long.

The rearrangement links TRBV6-1 to TRBJ1-2; D perhaps matches TRBD1 (5 bases). V shed 1 base and J shed 8 bases, with 11 bases lying between them. The CDR3 runs 13 residues. Germline V gene lookup returns CDR1 MNHNS and CDR2 SASEGT. The CDR3 DNA is TGTGCCAGCAGTGAAGGCAGGGTGCGGGGCTACACCTTC. Translation: CASSEGRVRGYTF.

This clone showed up just a few times. The chain links TRBV2 to TRBJ1-2; D is uncertain. The V and J ends lost 0 bases and 4 bases respectively, with 9 bases between them. The CDR3 extends over 14 amino acids. CDR1 and CDR2 from the germline V gene are SNHLY and FYNNEI. CDR3: CASSEARPIYGYTF. The CDR3 region has the DNA TGTGCCAGCAGTGAAGCGCGACCCATCTATGGCTACACCTTC.

The chain links TRBV27 to TRBJ1-5; 7 positions match TRBD1. V gave up 5 bases and J gave up 3 bases; unmatched junction bases: 10. Germline V CDR1 and CDR2: MNHEY, SMNVEV (reference sequence). This CDR3 comprises 16 residues. CDR3 protein: CASSIIRGTLNQPQHF. The CDR3 nucleotides are TGTGCCAGCAGTATCATCAGGGGGACCCTCAATCAGCCCCAGCATTTT.

This clone is a singleton in its sample. V gene TRBV5-5 combines with J gene TRBJ1-2; a possible D gene is TRBD1 (6 bases). Trimming pared 5 bases from V and 6 bases from J, leaving 14 bases between. This CDR3 has 13 amino acids. In germline, CDR1 is SGHKS, CDR2 YYEKEE (reference sequence). The CDR3 DNA reads as TGTGCCAGCAGTCCCGGGACAAGAAATGGCTACACCTTC. Protein: CASSPGTRNGYTF.

This clone was counted only a few times. The J gene is TRBJ2-7, the V gene TRBV11-2, with TRBD2 matching 9 bases. This CDR3 has 15 residues. Trimming at V came to 3 bases and at J to 0 bases, leaving 3 bases not matched to a gene. Germline V gives CDR1 SGHAT, CDR2 FQNNGV. For the CDR3, the DNA is TGTGCCAGCAGCTTTCGTAGCGGGAGCTCCTACGAGCAGTACTTC. Residues: CASSFRSGSSYEQYF.